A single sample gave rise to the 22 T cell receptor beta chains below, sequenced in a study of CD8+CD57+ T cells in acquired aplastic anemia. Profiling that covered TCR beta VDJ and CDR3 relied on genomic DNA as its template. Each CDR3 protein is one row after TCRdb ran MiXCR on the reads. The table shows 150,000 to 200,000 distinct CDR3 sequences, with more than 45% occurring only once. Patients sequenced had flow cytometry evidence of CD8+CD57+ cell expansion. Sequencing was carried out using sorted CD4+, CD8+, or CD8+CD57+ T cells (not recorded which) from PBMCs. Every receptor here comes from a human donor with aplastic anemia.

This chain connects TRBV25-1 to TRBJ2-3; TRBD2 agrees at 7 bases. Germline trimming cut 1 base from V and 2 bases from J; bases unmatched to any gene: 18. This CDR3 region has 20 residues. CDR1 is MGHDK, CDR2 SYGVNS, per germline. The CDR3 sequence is CASSELGGGRGKRATDTQYF. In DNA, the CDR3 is TGTGCCAGCAGTGAATTGGGGGGAGGGAGAGGGAAGAGGGCCACAGATACGCAGTATTTT. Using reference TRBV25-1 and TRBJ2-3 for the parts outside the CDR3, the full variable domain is EADIYQTPRYLVIGTGKKITLECSQTMGHDKMYWYQQDPGMELHLIHYSYGVNSTEKGDLSSESTVSRIRTEHFPLTLESARPSHTSQYLCASSELGGGRGKRATDTQYFGPGTRLTVL.

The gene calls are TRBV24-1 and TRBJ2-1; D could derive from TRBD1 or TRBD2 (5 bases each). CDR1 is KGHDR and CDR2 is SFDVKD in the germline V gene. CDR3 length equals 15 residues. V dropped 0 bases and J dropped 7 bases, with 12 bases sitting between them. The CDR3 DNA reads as TGTGCCACCAGTGATTTGCTGGGGGATTCGAATGAGCAGTTCTTC. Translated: CATSDLLGDSNEQFF.

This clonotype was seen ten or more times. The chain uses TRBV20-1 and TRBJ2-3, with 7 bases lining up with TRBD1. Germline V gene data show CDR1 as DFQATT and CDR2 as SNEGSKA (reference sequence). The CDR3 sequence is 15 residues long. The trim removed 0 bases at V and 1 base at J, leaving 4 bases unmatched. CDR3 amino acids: CSARDLGQGTDTQYF. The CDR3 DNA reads TGCAGTGCTAGAGATTTAGGACAGGGCACAGATACGCAGTATTTT.

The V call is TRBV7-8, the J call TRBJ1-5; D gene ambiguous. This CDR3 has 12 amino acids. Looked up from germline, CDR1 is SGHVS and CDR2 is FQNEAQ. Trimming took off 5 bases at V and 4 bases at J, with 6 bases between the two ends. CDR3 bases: TGTGCCAGCAGCACAAGTAATCAGCCCCAGCATTTT. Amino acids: CASSTSNQPQHF.

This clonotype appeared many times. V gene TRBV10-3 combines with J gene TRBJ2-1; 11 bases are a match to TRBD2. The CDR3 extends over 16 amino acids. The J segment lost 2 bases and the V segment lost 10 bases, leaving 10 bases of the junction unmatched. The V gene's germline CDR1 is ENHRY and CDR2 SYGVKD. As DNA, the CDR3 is TGTGCCACGGCGTCATTGACTAGCGGGACCTACAATGAGCAGTTCTTC. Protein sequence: CATASLTSGTYNEQFF.

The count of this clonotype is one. CDR3 loop: CASTQGSPHYGYTF. The CDR3 DNA reads as TGTGCCAGCACCCAGGGCTCCCCGCACTATGGCTACACCTTC. J is TRBJ1-2 and V is TRBV7-9; a possible D gene is TRBD1 (5 bases). Trimming cost V 7 bases and J 3 bases, with 15 bases left between them. CDR3 size: 14 residues. Germline-derived CDR1 and CDR2 are SEHNR and FQNEAQ (reference sequence).

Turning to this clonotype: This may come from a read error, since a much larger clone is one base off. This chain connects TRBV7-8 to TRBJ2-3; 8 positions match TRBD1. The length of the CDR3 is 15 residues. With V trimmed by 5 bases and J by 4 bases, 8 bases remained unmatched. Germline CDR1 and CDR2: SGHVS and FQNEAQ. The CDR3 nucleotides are TGTGCCAGCAGCCATGGGGGACAGGTTTCAGATACGCAGTATTTT. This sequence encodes CASSHGGQVSDTQYF. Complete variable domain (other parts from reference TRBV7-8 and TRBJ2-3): GAGVSQSPRYKVAKRGQDVALRCDPISGHVSLFWYQQALGQGPEFLTYFQNEAQLDKSGLPSDRFFAERPEGSVSTLKIQRTQQEDSAVYLCASSHGGQVSDTQYFGPGTRLTVL.

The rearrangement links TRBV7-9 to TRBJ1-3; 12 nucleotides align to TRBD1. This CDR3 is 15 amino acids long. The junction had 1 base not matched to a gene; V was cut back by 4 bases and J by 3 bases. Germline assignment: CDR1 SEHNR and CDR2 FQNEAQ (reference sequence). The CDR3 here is CASSWDRGLGNTIYF. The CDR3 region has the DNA TGTGCCAGCAGCTGGGACAGGGGGCTTGGAAACACCATATATTTT.

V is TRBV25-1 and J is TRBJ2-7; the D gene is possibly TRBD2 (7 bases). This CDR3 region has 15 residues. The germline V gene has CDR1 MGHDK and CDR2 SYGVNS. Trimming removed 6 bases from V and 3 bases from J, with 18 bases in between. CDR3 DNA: TGTGCCAGCAGCTTGGGGGCGGGGGCCCTCTACGAGCAGTACTTC. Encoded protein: CASSLGAGALYEQYF.

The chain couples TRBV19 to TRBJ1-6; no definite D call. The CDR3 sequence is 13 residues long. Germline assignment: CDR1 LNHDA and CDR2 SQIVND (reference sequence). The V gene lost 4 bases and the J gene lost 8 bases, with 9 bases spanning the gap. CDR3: CASSRAAHSPLHF. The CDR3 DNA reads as TGTGCCAGTAGTAGAGCCGCACATTCACCCCTCCACTTT.

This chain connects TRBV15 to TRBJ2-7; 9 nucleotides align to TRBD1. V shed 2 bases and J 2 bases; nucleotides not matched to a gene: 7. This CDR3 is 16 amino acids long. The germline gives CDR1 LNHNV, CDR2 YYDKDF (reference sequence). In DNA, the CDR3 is TGTGCCACCAGCAGAACAGGGGGCACCCCTACCTACGAGCAGTACTTC. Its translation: CATSRTGGTPTYEQYF.

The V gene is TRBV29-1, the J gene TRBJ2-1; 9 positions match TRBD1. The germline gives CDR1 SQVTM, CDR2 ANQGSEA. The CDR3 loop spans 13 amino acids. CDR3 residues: CTLLGQGRGEQFF. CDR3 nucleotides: TGCACCCTCTTGGGACAGGGAAGGGGTGAGCAGTTCTTC.

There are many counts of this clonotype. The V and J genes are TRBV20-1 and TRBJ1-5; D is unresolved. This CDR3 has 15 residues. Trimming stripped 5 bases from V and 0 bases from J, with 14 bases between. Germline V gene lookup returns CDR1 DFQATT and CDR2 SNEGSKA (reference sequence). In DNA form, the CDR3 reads TGCAGTGCTCTATCGGGGTCCGATAGCAATCAGCCCCAGCATTTT. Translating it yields CSALSGSDSNQPQHF.

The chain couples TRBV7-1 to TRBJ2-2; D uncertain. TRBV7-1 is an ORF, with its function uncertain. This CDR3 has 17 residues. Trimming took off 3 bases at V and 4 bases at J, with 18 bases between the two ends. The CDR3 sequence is CASSSSSLRMATGELFF. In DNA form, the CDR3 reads TGTGCCAGCAGCTCCTCCAGCCTCCGGATGGCCACCGGGGAGCTGTTTTTT.

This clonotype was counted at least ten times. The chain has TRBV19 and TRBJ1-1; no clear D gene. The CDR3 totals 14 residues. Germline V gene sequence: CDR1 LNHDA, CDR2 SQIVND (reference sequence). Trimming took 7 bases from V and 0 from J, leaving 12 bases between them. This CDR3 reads CASISSDLNTEAFF. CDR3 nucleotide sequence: TGTGCCAGTATTTCATCCGATCTGAACACTGAAGCTTTCTTT.

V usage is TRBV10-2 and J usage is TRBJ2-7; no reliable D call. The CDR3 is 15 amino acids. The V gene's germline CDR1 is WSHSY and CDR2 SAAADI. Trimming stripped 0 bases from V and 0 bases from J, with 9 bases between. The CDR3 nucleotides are TGCGCCAGCAGTGAGTCGGGCGTATACTCCTACGAGCAGTACTTC. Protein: CASSESGVYSYEQYF.

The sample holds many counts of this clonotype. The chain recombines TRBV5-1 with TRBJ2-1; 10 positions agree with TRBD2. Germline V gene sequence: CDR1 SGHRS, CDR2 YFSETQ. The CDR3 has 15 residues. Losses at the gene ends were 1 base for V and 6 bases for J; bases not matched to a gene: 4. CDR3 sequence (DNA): TGCGCCAGCAGCTTGAGCAGCGGGGGGGCCAATGAGCAGTTCTTC. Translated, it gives CASSLSSGGANEQFF.

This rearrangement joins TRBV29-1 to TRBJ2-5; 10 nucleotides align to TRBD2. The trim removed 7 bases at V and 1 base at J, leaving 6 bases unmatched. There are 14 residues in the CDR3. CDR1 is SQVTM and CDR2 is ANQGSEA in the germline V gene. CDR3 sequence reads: CSAPRTSGQETQYF. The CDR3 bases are TGCAGCGCCCCGCGGACTAGCGGCCAAGAGACCCAGTACTTC. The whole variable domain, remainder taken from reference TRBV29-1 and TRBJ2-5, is SAVISQKPSRDICQRGTSLTIQCQVDSQVTMMFWYRQQPGQSLTLIATANQGSEATYESGFVIDKFPISRPNLTFSTLTVSNMSPEDSSIYLCSAPRTSGQETQYFGPGTRLLVL.

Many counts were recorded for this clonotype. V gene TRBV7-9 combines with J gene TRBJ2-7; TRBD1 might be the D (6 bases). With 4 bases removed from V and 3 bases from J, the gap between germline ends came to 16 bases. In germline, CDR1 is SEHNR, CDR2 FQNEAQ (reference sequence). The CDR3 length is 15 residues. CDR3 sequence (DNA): TGTGCCAGCAGCTCGGCCGGGACAAATTACTACGAGCAGTACTTC. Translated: CASSSAGTNYYEQYF.

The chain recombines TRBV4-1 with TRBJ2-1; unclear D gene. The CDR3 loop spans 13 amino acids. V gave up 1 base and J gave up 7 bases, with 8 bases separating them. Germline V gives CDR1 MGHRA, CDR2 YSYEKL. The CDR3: CASSQGRANEQFF. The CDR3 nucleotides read TGCGCCAGCAGCCAAGGAAGGGCTAATGAGCAGTTCTTC.

CDR3 residues: CSVTGTGLRGNTIYF. The CDR3, as DNA: TGCAGCGTTACCGGGACAGGGTTACGGGGAAACACCATATATTTT. The genes are TRBV29-1 and TRBJ1-3, with 9 bases matching TRBD1. J lost 4 bases, V lost 5 bases, and 9 bases had no gene match. This CDR3 comprises 15 residues. CDR1 and CDR2 from the germline V gene are SQVTM and ANQGSEA.

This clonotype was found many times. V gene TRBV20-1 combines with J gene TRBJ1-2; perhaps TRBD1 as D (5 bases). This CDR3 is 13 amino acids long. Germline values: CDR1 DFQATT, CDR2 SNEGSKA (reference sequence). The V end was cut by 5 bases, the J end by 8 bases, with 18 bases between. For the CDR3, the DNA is TGCAGTGCTTACCCGCCAGGGCTTAGGGGCTACACCTTC. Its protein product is CSAYPPGLRGYTF.